This T cell receptor (beta chain) was captured in a study of T cells in Graves' hyperthyroidism and ophthalmopathy (dated by TCRdb to between 2018 and 2020). About the investigation overall: Peripheral blood was collected at initial diagnosis, before any treatment. An independent validation cohort of 18 to 20 hyperthyroidism patients and 17 patients who later progressed to ophthalmopathy tested prospective prediction of ophthalmopathy. TCR Vbeta CDR3 sequencing of around 130 peripheral blood samples (over 40 ophthalmopathy, 75 or so hyperthyroidism and some 17 progressor patients) is reported in the paper. To identify TCR V-J signatures that set the groups apart, the researchers used a discovery cohort of about a hundred patients, made up of some 41 with Graves' ophthalmopathy and 57 with stable Graves' hyperthyroidism. Thyroid tissue and blood T-cell repertoires from about 6 Graves' hyperthyroidism patients were also compared in the study. The 90 or so discovery patients were randomly split 7:3 into training and test sets. Following sampling, methimazole starting at 30 mg daily was given to hyperthyroidism patients, and high-dose intravenous methylprednisolone was given to ophthalmopathy patients. The research as a whole found: In cross-validation, a model built on a 13 V-J signature told ophthalmopathy apart from stable hyperthyroidism with 87.88% sensitivity and 81% to 82% specificity, and in testing the same model reached 80%/75%. Most expanded thyroid clonotypes (frequency above 0.001) were also found in blood, which suggests that blood repertoires may mirror thyroid immune responses. No statistical method was used to set the sample size in advance, and investigators knew the group allocation. During validation, the model predicted progression to ophthalmopathy a median of approximately 7 months ahead of onset, with almost 71% sensitivity and roughly 75% specificity.

CDR1 and CDR2 (MNHEY, SVGAGI) derive from the germline V gene. V is reduced by 4 bases and J by 0 bases, leaving a spacing of 10 bases between them. Measured from the cysteine to the phenylalanine, the CDR3 is 15 residues long. Only the CDR3 DNA stays, 45 bases, in frame from base 1. This clonotype appeared many times. No cognate antigen has been identified for it. No quality values exist for individual bases; no much larger clone is one base distant. Ophthalmopathy patients had moderately to severely active disease, Clinical Activity Score of at least 3, NOSPECS grade of at least 4, and duration under 3 months. Any patient with an uncontrolled infection, another autoimmune disease, pregnancy or lactation was excluded. Diagnoses relied on clinical symptoms, serum thyroxine and TRAb, thyroid ultrasound and orbital computed tomography. Ficoll-Paque density gradient centrifugation was used to isolate PBMCs from around 9.1 ml of fresh peripheral blood. Trizol reagent was used to extract total RNA, and RNA quality was then checked on an Agilent 2100 Bioanalyzer.

Amplification of TCR beta CDR3 regions was carried out from RNA transcripts. The first round of RT-PCR for the TCR CDR3 was performed with the HTBI primer set and the Qiagen OneStep RT-PCR kit. The libraries were constructed in a second round of multiplex PCR and then size-selected and purified. Libraries were sequenced paired-end with 100 bp reads on an Illumina HiSeq2000. In the original analysis: SOAPnuke was used to process the raw data, removing reads that contained adapters or uncalled bases, had a mean Phred below 15, or lacked an exact match to the constant primer or identifier. COPE v1.2.5 was used to merge the high-quality paired reads, and each unique nucleotide sequence was defined as a clonotype. Clonotypes were aligned to IMGT TRBV, TRBD and TRBJ reference segments using MiTCR v1.1. The analysis was restricted to V-J combinations with a frequency above 0.0001, which together covered around 99% of the repertoires. A TCS score was defined as the ratio of F50 (clonal expansion) to E x V (chaos), with BLOSUM62-based TCRdist applied between CDR3 peptides within each V-J. Welch's t-statistics and random forest reduced approximately 520 V-J features to roughly 13, which were used in a naive Bayes classifier (R e1071). TCRdb cleaned the public reads at Q25 with fastp, built clones with MiXCR and kept in-frame beta chains. Every CDR3 protein is listed once, alongside the most common genes and DNA of its rows. The V and J calls, along with clone size, are taken from TCRdb and not from the paper's own processing. The sample table lists approximately 520,000 distinct CDR3 sequences, around 22% of them with a count of one. The ten largest account for about 10% of the sample.

The chain couples TRBV6-5 to TRBJ1-3; the D gene lacks a confident call. Material for sequencing was blood. This clonotype originated in a woman aged 25 to 45 with Graves' ophthalmopathy. The CDR3 protein is CASSFLQNSGNTIYF. The DNA is TGTGCCAGCAGTTTTCTTCAGAACTCTGGAAACACCATATATTTT.